This TCR beta chain is drawn from a study of shared clonotypes between healthy human individuals. Comment on this clone: No antigen is known for it.

Measured with immunoSEQ multiplex PCR; TCRdb has only the in-frame clones, and not every one. The profile shows around 500,000 clones, 60% to 85% of them singletons. General observations from the study: Clonotype sharing among the donors was expected to vary with sequencing depth. Enrolling few donors narrowed the genetic and exposure-history diversity that was represented.

The TCR sequence derives from a woman aged 40 to 55 in good health. Some clones in this sample may be carry-over from other donors' samples. The specimen was PBMCs.

The CDR3 here is CASSSGTLSTDTQYF. CDR3 DNA sequence: TGTGCCAGCAGTTCCGGGACACTTAGCACAGATACGCAGTATTTT. V is TRBV28 and J is TRBJ2-3; TRBD1 is a possible D gene (6 bases). This CDR3 contains 15 residues. Germline assignment: CDR1 MDHEN and CDR2 SYDVKM. Trimming cost V 4 bases and J 0 bases, with 11 bases left between them. The full variable domain, rest sourced from reference TRBV28 and TRBJ2-3, is DVKVTQSSRYLVKRTGEKVFLECVQDMDHENMFWYRQDPGLGLRLIYFSYDVKMKEKGDIPEGYSVSREKKERFSLILESASTNQTSMYLCASSSGTLSTDTQYFGPGTRLTVL.